A single T cell receptor (beta chain) is shown here with its context. The antigen remains unidentified. The sample originates from a study of shared clonotypes between healthy human individuals. Study summary: Ranging from 18 to 49 in age, donors were two women and three men. Regarding the study as a whole: Lower generation probabilities were found for non-shared clonotypes than for those shared by all four donors.

Per germline, CDR1 SGHTA and CDR2 FQGNSA. Between the trimmed V and J ends, which lost 4 bases and 9 bases, there was a span of 7 bases. This CDR3 spans 11 amino acids. Genomic DNA per cell subset filled all wells of several immunoSEQ plates. Replicate sorted-subset PCRs were loaded with around 0.2 ug DNA, tens of thousands of T cell genomes. TCRdb keeps only in-frame clones here, not all; method: immunoSEQ multiplex PCR. The sample lists under 850,000 clones, around 92% occurring once. It was CD45RO-negative cells, positively selected for CCR7, that made up naive CD8 cells, with terminally differentiated effector memory CD45RA+ cells excluded.

This TCR came from a man younger than 45 in good health. The gene calls are TRBV7-2 and TRBJ2-1; D call uncertain. Material for sequencing was naive CD8+ T cells sorted from blood. The CDR3 sequence: CASSSLGEQFF. DNA for the CDR3: TGTGCCAGCAGCTCACTCGGTGAGCAGTTCTTC.